This T cell receptor beta chain comes out of a study of coeliac disease. Study-level points and caveats: Most TRB amino acid sequences occurred in only one sample. Intraepithelial and lamina propria fractions were not highly pure, so cross-contamination was possible. Active celiac intraepithelial and lamina propria samples had lower TRB and TRG clonality than control samples.

Produced via immunoSEQ multiplex PCR; TCRdb's table is partial and in-frame only. The repertoire has over 3,000 clones, roughly 70% of them found once; the top ten carry around 6%. This clone was observed a single time. What it binds is not known. CDR3 length: 13 amino acids. Per germline, CDR1 SGHTA and CDR2 FQGTGA. The germline V and J ends were trimmed by 1 base and 3 bases, with 7 bases remaining between them. One frozen roughly 480,000-cell aliquot per fraction was sequenced. The receptor comes from a woman aged 55-69 years with active celiac disease. Sequenced material: intraepithelial lymphocytes from the gut. The chain uses TRBV7-3 and TRBJ2-7; D may be TRBD1 (5 bases). In DNA form, the CDR3 reads TGTGCCAGCAGCTTAAGTCAGGGCTACGAGCAGTACTTC. It codes for CASSLSQGYEQYF.